Each of the 25 T cell receptor beta chains below was sequenced from the same sample in a study of CD8 T cells in ankylosing spondylitis (dated by TCRdb to about 2017). The receptor library was made with 5' RACE. Sequenced using an Illumina HiSeq 2500. TCRdb ran its own pipeline on the public reads, namely fastp trimming at Q25 and MiXCR clone calling, and kept in-frame beta chains. Duplicate CDR3 protein sequences are folded into a single record with the most common DNA and genes. Counted in this sample were about 150,000 distinct CDR3 sequences; 6% to 8% of them appeared once. The ten largest clonotypes hold around 12% of the sample. Sequencing used blood, either unsorted or a sorted T cell fraction (not recorded which). The receptors were sampled from a female donor with ankylosing spondylitis or in good health (not recorded which).

V usage is TRBV20-1 and J usage is TRBJ1-2; a possible D gene is TRBD1 (6 bases). This CDR3 has 16 residues. CDR1 and CDR2 from the germline V gene are DFQATT and SNEGSKA (reference sequence). Between the trimmed V and J ends, which lost 5 bases and 7 bases, there was a span of 26 bases. The CDR3 DNA reads TGCAGTGCTCAAAATACAGGGAAGGGGCTCCCTGGTGGCTACACCTTC. It yields the protein CSAQNTGKGLPGGYTF.

This chain uses TRBV7-2 with TRBJ1-2; D gene uncertain. Germline V CDR1 and CDR2: SGHTA, FQGNSA. This CDR3 spans 15 amino acids. V was clipped by 5 bases and J by 7 bases, with 20 bases between them. The CDR3 DNA is TGTGCCAGCAGCCCCCGGGTGAGGCAAACGGGTGGCTACACCTTC. It is translated as CASSPRVRQTGGYTF.

Many counts were recorded for this clonotype. The rearrangement links TRBV7-2 to TRBJ2-1; either TRBD1 or TRBD2 may fit D (6 bases each). With 5 bases removed from V and 4 bases from J, the gap between germline ends came to 18 bases. Germline V gives CDR1 SGHTA, CDR2 FQGNSA. The CDR3 runs 16 residues. The CDR3 protein is CASSQRRGTLYNEQFF. For the CDR3, the DNA is TGTGCCAGCAGCCAAAGGAGGGGGACTCTATACAATGAGCAGTTCTTC.

This clonotype was seen many times. CDR3 DNA: TGTGCCAGCAGTGATCGGTGGGCCTATAGGGACACTGAAGCTTTCTTT. Encoded protein: CASSDRWAYRDTEAFF. The chain has TRBV6-1 and TRBJ1-1; D gene unclear. V lost 3 bases and J lost 3, with 17 bases in between. This CDR3 comprises 16 residues. Germline loops: CDR1 MNHNS, CDR2 SASEGT.

This clonotype was picked up many times. The chain has TRBV7-3 and TRBJ1-1; D unclear. This CDR3 is 14 amino acids long. Germline CDR1 SGHTA, CDR2 FQGTGA. V was trimmed by 1 base and J by 1 base, leaving 7 bases between them. In DNA, the CDR3 is TGTGCCAGCAGCTTAATTGGGAAGAACACTGAAGCTTTCTTT. Translating gives CASSLIGKNTEAFF. The complete variable domain, with remaining parts taken from reference TRBV7-3 and TRBJ1-1, reads GAGVSQTPSNKVTEKGKYVELRCDPISGHTALYWYRQSLGQGPEFLIYFQGTGAADDSGLPNDRFFAVRPEGSVSTLKIQRTERGDSAVYLCASSLIGKNTEAFFGQGTRLTVV.

This clonotype was seen ten or more times. This chain links TRBV4-2 with TRBJ1-1; possibly TRBD1 for D (6 bases). The germline V gene has CDR1 LGHNA and CDR2 YNFKEQ. CDR3 length: 14 residues. V was pared by 5 bases and J by 5 bases, with 15 bases between. DNA of the CDR3: TGTGCCAGCAGCGAAGGGGGGGGGAGAACTGAAGCTTTCTTT. It specifies CASSEGGGRTEAFF.

This clonotype was seen many times. The V and J genes are TRBV3-1 and TRBJ1-5, with D perhaps matching TRBD1 (6 bases). The CDR3 length is 13 residues. Between the trimmed V and J ends, which lost 1 base and 5 bases, there was a span of 6 bases. The germline V gene encodes CDR1 LGHDT and CDR2 YNNKEL (reference sequence). The CDR3 loop is CASSQGGHQPQHF. The CDR3 DNA sequence: TGTGCCAGCAGCCAAGGGGGGCATCAGCCCCAGCATTTT.

Ten or more counts support this clonotype. V gene TRBV5-4 combines with J gene TRBJ2-2; D possibly corresponds to TRBD2 (5 bases). This CDR3 contains 15 residues. The V gene lost 3 bases and the J gene lost 1 base, with 10 bases spanning the gap. The germline V gene has CDR1 SGHNT and CDR2 YYREEE (reference sequence). CDR3 amino acids: CASSSRAENTGELFF. DNA of the CDR3: TGTGCCAGCAGCTCGAGGGCTGAGAACACCGGGGAGCTGTTTTTT.

There are many counts of this clonotype. The rearrangement links TRBV7-9 to TRBJ2-2; D is possibly TRBD2 (6 bases). Germline loops: CDR1 SEHNR, CDR2 FQNEAQ (reference sequence). The CDR3 spans 14 residues. Trimming removed 2 bases from V and 5 bases from J, with 9 bases in between. CDR3 coding DNA: TGTGCCAGCAGCTTAAAGGCGGGGACCGGGGAGCTGTTTTTT. Its protein product is CASSLKAGTGELFF.

This clonotype was recorded at least ten times. The genes are TRBV27 and TRBJ2-3, with 13 bases identical to TRBD2. CDR3 length: 17 amino acids. Germline V lookup: CDR1 MNHEY, CDR2 SMNVEV (reference sequence). V shed 5 bases, J shed 1 base, and the junction held 6 bases outside the gene matches. CDR3 residues: CASSTPGTSGGTDTQYF. In DNA, the CDR3 is TGTGCCAGCAGTACTCCCGGGACTAGCGGGGGCACAGATACGCAGTATTTT.

This clonotype has at least ten counts. The V gene is TRBV4-2, the J gene TRBJ2-2, with a weak D call TRBD1 (6 bases). V was cut by 1 base and J by 3 bases, with 15 bases left in between. This CDR3 region has 17 residues. Germline V gene lookup returns CDR1 LGHNA and CDR2 YNFKEQ. The CDR3 nucleotides read TGTGCCAGCAGCCAAGTTGGGCAGGGGTGGGACACCGGGGAGCTGTTTTTT. This sequence encodes CASSQVGQGWDTGELFF.

This clonotype was observed at least ten times. The rearrangement joins TRBV25-1 to TRBJ2-2; TRBD2 matches at 7 bases. Germline V gene sequence: CDR1 MGHDK, CDR2 SYGVNS. J lost 5 bases, V lost 5 bases, and 8 bases had no gene match. The CDR3 contains 15 residues. CDR3 region: CASSTREAETGELFF. CDR3 in DNA: TGTGCCAGCAGTACCCGGGAGGCTGAGACCGGGGAGCTGTTTTTT.

This clonotype was recorded many times. V usage is TRBV4-2 and J usage is TRBJ2-1; tentatively, D is TRBD2 (6 bases). Germline CDR1 is LGHNA and CDR2 is YNFKEQ. Trimming removed 3 bases from V and 3 bases from J, with 18 bases in between. This CDR3 contains 17 residues. This chain's CDR3 is CASSHAGPRGDYNEQFF. The CDR3 region has the DNA TGTGCCAGCAGCCATGCAGGGCCCCGCGGGGACTACAATGAGCAGTTCTTC.

This clonotype showed up many times. The rearrangement links TRBV6-1 to TRBJ2-5; possibly TRBD2 for D (6 bases). This CDR3 is built from 13 residues. The germline V gene has CDR1 MNHNS and CDR2 SASEGT. Trimming stripped 4 bases from V and 0 bases from J, with 6 bases between. In nucleotides, the CDR3 is TGTGCCAGCAGTGGGACTAACCAAGAGACCCAGTACTTC. It is translated as CASSGTNQETQYF.

This clonotype was seen many times. The chain links TRBV15 to TRBJ1-5; D is perhaps TRBD1 (6 bases). The CDR3 runs to 15 residues. V dropped 3 bases and J dropped 4 bases, with 13 bases sitting between them. Germline loops: CDR1 LNHNV, CDR2 YYDKDF (reference sequence). The CDR3 DNA follows: TGTGCCACCAGCAGCATAGGGGGTCGAAATCAGCCCCAGCATTTT. Translation: CATSSIGGRNQPQHF.

This clonotype was found many times. V gene TRBV7-9 combines with J gene TRBJ2-3; D ambiguous. The CDR3 has 15 amino acids. V was pared by 5 bases and J by 0 bases, with 12 bases between. Germline V gene sequence: CDR1 SEHNR, CDR2 FQNEAQ (reference sequence). The CDR3 DNA reads as TGTGCCAGCAGCCCCCCTGGTCCTAGCACAGATACGCAGTATTTT. Protein: CASSPPGPSTDTQYF.

The CDR3 loop reads CASSSAGTVTEAFF. CDR3 nucleotide sequence: TGTGCCAGCAGCTCTGCCGGGACAGTCACTGAAGCTTTCTTT. The chain carries TRBV7-3 and TRBJ1-1; 7 nucleotides agree with TRBD1. The CDR3 covers 14 residues. V shed 4 bases and J 4 bases; nucleotides not matched to a gene: 6. Germline-derived CDR1 and CDR2 are SGHTA and FQGTGA.

This clonotype was picked up many times. The chain has TRBV20-1 and TRBJ2-3; TRBD2 matches at 7 bases. The germline V gene encodes CDR1 DFQATT and CDR2 SNEGSKA (reference sequence). The CDR3 spans 15 residues. V shed 2 bases and J 2 bases; nucleotides not matched to a gene: 7. The CDR3 protein is CSARPLGGTTDTQYF. In DNA form, the CDR3 reads TGCAGTGCTAGACCACTCGGGGGGACCACAGATACGCAGTATTTT.

This clonotype has just a few counts. The chain couples TRBV19 to TRBJ2-2; D is unresolved. CDR1 and CDR2 (germline): LNHDA, SQIVND (reference sequence). The CDR3 sequence is 15 residues long. V lost 5 bases and J lost 6, with 16 bases in between. CDR3 loop: CASSPQVGQPGELFF. The CDR3 nucleotides are TGTGCCAGTAGTCCCCAGGTTGGGCAGCCCGGGGAGCTGTTTTTT.

The table lists this clonotype with many counts. This chain uses TRBV12-3 or TRBV12-4 with TRBJ2-5, with 8 bases aligning to TRBD2. The CDR3 has 15 residues. The V segment lost 6 bases and the J segment 0 bases; nucleotides outside the gene matches: 6. CDR3 nucleotide sequence: TGTGCCAGCAGCGGCGGGGGGAGGGACCAAGAGACCCAGTACTTC. Amino acids: CASSGGGRDQETQYF.

Many counts were recorded for this clonotype. The chain carries TRBV20-1 and TRBJ1-1, with 7 nucleotides matching TRBD1. Germline lookup yields CDR1 DFQATT and CDR2 SNEGSKA (reference sequence). V was clipped by 4 bases and J by 6 bases; unmatched bases: 2. This CDR3 is built from 11 residues. The CDR3 nucleotides are TGCAGTGCTAACAGGGGCCCTGAAGCTTTCTTT. Amino acid sequence: CSANRGPEAFF.

V gene TRBV7-9 combines with J gene TRBJ2-7, with 11 bases lining up with TRBD1. Germline V lookup: CDR1 SEHNR, CDR2 FQNEAQ (reference sequence). The CDR3 loop spans 15 amino acids. V lost 2 bases to trimming and J lost 7 bases; unmatched junction nucleotides: 7. The CDR3 bases are TGTGCCAGCAGCTTACTCCCCGGGACAGGGGGGGAGCAGTACTTC. The encoded protein is CASSLLPGTGGEQYF.

The table lists this clonotype with a few counts. The chain employs TRBV5-6 and TRBJ2-5; 7 positions agree with TRBD1. Germline-derived CDR1 and CDR2 are SGHDT and YYEEEE. This CDR3 region has 15 residues. Trimming at V came to 1 base and at J to 4 bases, leaving 7 bases not matched to a gene. CDR3 DNA: TGTGCCAGCAGCTTGTACAGGGGTGGGGCAGAGACCCAGTACTTC. Its protein product is CASSLYRGGAETQYF.

This clonotype was seen repeatedly, ten times or more. The rearrangement uses TRBV5-1 and TRBJ2-1, with D hard to call. V lost 0 bases and J lost 7, with 5 bases in between. Germline CDR1 is SGHRS and CDR2 is YFSETQ. The CDR3 covers 12 residues. CDR3 nucleotides: TGCGCCAGCAGCTTGGATATGAATGAGCAGTTCTTC. This encodes CASSLDMNEQFF. Based on the CDR3 plus reference TRBV5-1 and TRBJ2-1, the full variable domain is KAGVTQTPRYLIKTRGQQVTLSCSPISGHRSVSWYQQTPGQGLQFLFEYFSETQRNKGNFPGRFSGRQFSNSRSEMNVSTLELGDSALYLCASSLDMNEQFFGPGTRLTVL.

This clonotype was seen a few times. This chain's CDR3 is CSVPGQGIVGTSYNEQFF. CDR3 nucleotides: TGCAGCGTACCGGGACAGGGGATCGTCGGGACATCCTACAATGAGCAGTTCTTC. The chain links TRBV29-1 to TRBJ2-1, with 10 bases lining up with TRBD1. Trimming removed 6 bases from V and 1 base from J; junction bases left unmatched: 15. CDR1 and CDR2 from the germline V gene are SQVTM and ANQGSEA. This CDR3 has 18 residues.